The sequence of this T cell receptor beta chain was determined in a study of shared clonotypes between healthy human individuals. Sequencing was performed with immunoSEQ multiplex PCR; in TCRdb, only in-frame clones are kept and a portion is missing. The table records about 190,000 clones, roughly 70% of them present only once. Those who donated, Caucasian adults without exception, all lived in Nashville, Tennessee. Study-level points and caveats: Rarefaction showed that sequencing of sorted subsets was incomplete (despite large depth). Relative to memory subsets, naive subsets generally showed larger estimated richness.

Comment on this clone: No antigen is known for it.

Sequences were obtained from memory CD4+ T cells sorted from blood. The subset: CD45RA-negative fraction. This sequence originates from a man aged 25 to 40 in good health.

Written as DNA, the CDR3 is TGTGCCAGCAGTTTTAACAGCAGGGGGCTAGAGACCCAGTACTTC. Encoded protein: CASSFNSRGLETQYF. This chain connects TRBV27 to TRBJ2-5; 8 positions agree with TRBD1. The V segment lost 3 bases and the J segment 4 bases; nucleotides outside the gene matches: 7. The CDR3 has 15 residues. CDR1 and CDR2 (germline): MNHEY, SMNVEV (reference sequence).